The rows below give T cell receptor beta chains drawn from one sample of a study of shared T cell receptors in the human thymus. Using immunoSEQ multiplex PCR, the repertoire was profiled, and TCRdb retains in-frame clones only, with some absent. Here the sample spans roughly 700,000 clones, roughly 90% being singletons. The same data also contributed to another study, on human thymus T cells.

Sequencing input: thymocytes. These receptors came from a boy younger than two with a congenital heart defect. The CDR3 runs from the conserved cysteine through the conserved F or W. Fields, in order: V gene, D gene, J gene, clone size, CDR3 DNA, CDR3 protein. The D gene is left open where the match is weak. Clone size appears in some rows only: once, few, many, or a class for an expanded clone.

v_call: TRBV5-6; d_call: TRBD2; j_call: TRBJ2-2; clone_size: .; cdr3_nt: TGTGCCAGCAGCATCGCTAGCGGGAGGTACCCAACCGGGGAGCTGTTTTTT; cdr3_aa: CASSIASGRYPTGELFF
v_call: TRBV27; d_call: .; j_call: TRBJ1-4; clone_size: few; cdr3_nt: TGTGCCAGCAGTTTCAGAGAGAATAGCGAAAAACTGTTTTTT; cdr3_aa: CASSFRENSEKLFF
v_call: TRBV19; d_call: TRBD1; j_call: TRBJ2-1; clone_size: .; cdr3_nt: TGTGCCATCCGGGACAGGGAATACAATGAGCAGTTCTTC; cdr3_aa: CAIRDREYNEQFF
v_call: TRBV7-2; d_call: TRBD1; j_call: TRBJ2-7; clone_size: .; cdr3_nt: TGTGCCAGCAGCTTTCCCCTGACGAACCGGGACAGCTCCTACGAGCAGTACTTC; cdr3_aa: CASSFPLTNRDSSYEQYF
v_call: TRBV6-1; d_call: TRBD1; j_call: TRBJ2-2; clone_size: .; cdr3_nt: TGTGCCAGCAGTGAAGGGCAGGGGGCTGGTATCGGGGAGCTGTTTTTT; cdr3_aa: CASSEGQGAGIGELFF
v_call: TRBV5-1; d_call: TRBD2; j_call: TRBJ2-7; clone_size: .; cdr3_nt: TGCGCCAGCAGACCTAGCGGGAGGTGGGACGAGCAGTACTTC; cdr3_aa: CASRPSGRWDEQYF
v_call: TRBV5-6; d_call: TRBD1; j_call: TRBJ1-2; clone_size: few; cdr3_nt: TGTGCCAGCAGCCCCCTGGCAGGGGGCAACTATGGCTACACCTTC; cdr3_aa: CASSPLAGGNYGYTF
v_call: TRBV29-1; d_call: TRBD2; j_call: TRBJ2-3; clone_size: .; cdr3_nt: TGCAGCGTTGAAGATCCGACTAGCGGGAGGGGCGCAGATACGCAGTATTTT; cdr3_aa: CSVEDPTSGRGADTQYF
v_call: TRBV18; d_call: .; j_call: TRBJ1-4; clone_size: .; cdr3_nt: TGTGCCAGCTCACCACGTTCAGGGGCTGCTAATGAAAAACTGTTTTTT; cdr3_aa: CASSPRSGAANEKLFF
v_call: TRBV7-6; d_call: TRBD2; j_call: TRBJ2-1; clone_size: .; cdr3_nt: TGTGCCAGCAGCAGGCGGACTAGCGGGAGCGATGAGCAGTTCTTC; cdr3_aa: CASSRRTSGSDEQFF
v_call: TRBV6-4; d_call: TRBD2; j_call: TRBJ2-3; clone_size: .; cdr3_nt: TGTGCCAGCAGTGACGGGGCTAGCGGGGGCACAGATACGCAGTATTTT; cdr3_aa: CASSDGASGGTDTQYF
v_call: TRBV5-8; d_call: TRBD1; j_call: TRBJ2-7; clone_size: .; cdr3_nt: TGTGCCAGCAGCTTGGACGGGACAGATATGCACGAGCAGTACTTC; cdr3_aa: CASSLDGTDMHEQYF
v_call: TRBV5-8; d_call: TRBD2; j_call: TRBJ2-7; clone_size: .; cdr3_nt: TGTGCCAGCAGCTTGGGGACTAGTGCGATCTCCTACGAGCAGTACTTC; cdr3_aa: CASSLGTSAISYEQYF
v_call: TRBV9; d_call: .; j_call: TRBJ2-2; clone_size: once; cdr3_nt: TGTGCCAGCAGCGCCCTTAGGCGGGGGCGACTTACCGGGGAGCTGTTTTTT; cdr3_aa: CASSALRRGRLTGELFF
v_call: TRBV7-2; d_call: .; j_call: TRBJ1-5; clone_size: .; cdr3_nt: TGTGCCAGCAGCTTAGCTGCGGATAATGTCAATCAGCCCCAGCATTTT; cdr3_aa: CASSLAADNVNQPQHF
v_call: TRBV27; d_call: .; j_call: TRBJ2-6; clone_size: .; cdr3_nt: TGTGCCAGCAGTTTAGGGTGCGGAGGGGCCAACGTCCTGACTTTC; cdr3_aa: CASSLGCGGANVLTF
v_call: TRBV12-5; d_call: TRBD2; j_call: TRBJ2-1; clone_size: .; cdr3_nt: TGTGCTAGTGGTCCGCGACTGGGACTAGCGCACTACAATGAGCAGTTCTTC; cdr3_aa: CASGPRLGLAHYNEQFF
v_call: TRBV30; d_call: .; j_call: TRBJ2-6; clone_size: .; cdr3_nt: TGTGCCTGGACGGGGAGAACTGGGGCCAACGTCCTGACTTTC; cdr3_aa: CAWTGRTGANVLTF
v_call: TRBV2; d_call: .; j_call: TRBJ2-1; clone_size: .; cdr3_nt: TGTGCCAGCAGTGCTACTTTGAGCTCCTACAATGAGCAGTTCTTC; cdr3_aa: CASSATLSSYNEQFF
v_call: TRBV23-1; d_call: .; j_call: TRBJ2-7; clone_size: .; cdr3_nt: TGCGCCAGCAGTCAATCTGTAGCCGGGGTATATGAGCAGTACTTC; cdr3_aa: CASSQSVAGVYEQYF
v_call: TRBV10-3; d_call: .; j_call: TRBJ2-7; clone_size: .; cdr3_nt: TGTGCCATCGGAAAGGACATGAAGCACTACGAGCAGTACTTC; cdr3_aa: CAIGKDMKHYEQYF
v_call: TRBV2; d_call: TRBD1; j_call: TRBJ1-5; clone_size: .; cdr3_nt: TGTGCCAGCAGGCAGGGGACAGATAGCAATCAGCCCCAGCATTTT; cdr3_aa: CASRQGTDSNQPQHF
v_call: TRBV27; d_call: .; j_call: TRBJ2-3; clone_size: .; cdr3_nt: TGTGCCAGCAGCCCAATCACTGCAGATACGCAGTATTTT; cdr3_aa: CASSPITADTQYF
v_call: TRBV12-5; d_call: .; j_call: TRBJ1-1; clone_size: .; cdr3_nt: TGTGCTAGTGCCCTATGGAACACTGAAGCTTTCTTT; cdr3_aa: CASALWNTEAFF
v_call: TRBV6-1; d_call: TRBD2; j_call: TRBJ2-1; clone_size: .; cdr3_nt: TGTGCCAGCAGACCGGGAGGGACTCACAATGAGCAGTTCTTC; cdr3_aa: CASRPGGTHNEQFF
v_call: TRBV10-3; d_call: .; j_call: TRBJ2-3; clone_size: .; cdr3_nt: TGTGCCATCAGTGAGTCCCGGGAGATTAGCACAGATACGCAGTATTTT; cdr3_aa: CAISESREISTDTQYF
v_call: TRBV6-4; d_call: TRBD1; j_call: TRBJ2-2; clone_size: .; cdr3_nt: TGTGCCAGCAGTGACGTGAGCGCCGGGACAGGGGGCGTGGGCGGGGAGCTGTTTTTT; cdr3_aa: CASSDVSAGTGGVGGELFF
v_call: TRBV13; d_call: TRBD1; j_call: TRBJ2-5; clone_size: .; cdr3_nt: TGTGCCAGCAGCTTAGGTTTTCTCACAGGGGGCCCCCAAGAGACCCAGTACTTC; cdr3_aa: CASSLGFLTGGPQETQYF
v_call: TRBV6-1; d_call: .; j_call: TRBJ2-5; clone_size: .; cdr3_nt: TGTGCCAGCAAAGAAACAGGGATGGCCCAAGAGACCCAGTACTTC; cdr3_aa: CASKETGMAQETQYF
v_call: TRBV6-5; d_call: TRBD2; j_call: TRBJ2-7; clone_size: .; cdr3_nt: TGTGCCAGCAGTTACTCGCGCGGGGGGGGATACGAGCAGTACTTC; cdr3_aa: CASSYSRGGGYEQYF
v_call: TRBV5-5; d_call: .; j_call: TRBJ2-7; clone_size: once; cdr3_nt: TGTGCCAGCACCCGCCGGGGATCTCCCTACGAGCAGTACTTC; cdr3_aa: CASTRRGSPYEQYF
v_call: TRBV27; d_call: .; j_call: TRBJ1-1; clone_size: .; cdr3_nt: TGTGCCAGCAGTTTATCCTTCCAATGGGGGGTTAAGAAGACTGAAGCTTTCTTT; cdr3_aa: CASSLSFQWGVKKTEAFF
v_call: TRBV25-1; d_call: .; j_call: TRBJ2-7; clone_size: .; cdr3_nt: TGTGCCAGCAGTGTGCTAGCGATGTTAGTGTATCCCGGAGAGGAGCAGTACTTC; cdr3_aa: CASSVLAMLVYPGEEQYF
v_call: TRBV28; d_call: TRBD2; j_call: TRBJ2-5; clone_size: .; cdr3_nt: TGTGCCAGCAGTTTACCCCCCCTTCTTTGCGGGAGAGGGACCCAGTACTTC; cdr3_aa: CASSLPPLLCGRGTQYF
v_call: TRBV5-4; d_call: TRBD2; j_call: TRBJ2-7; clone_size: .; cdr3_nt: TGTGCCAGCAGCTTGGGGTCGACTAGCGGGCCAACACTAACCTACGAGCAGTACTTC; cdr3_aa: CASSLGSTSGPTLTYEQYF
v_call: TRBV4-2; d_call: .; j_call: TRBJ2-5; clone_size: .; cdr3_nt: TGTGCCAGCAGCCAGGACTACCAAGAGACCCAGTACTTC; cdr3_aa: CASSQDYQETQYF
v_call: TRBV7-8; d_call: TRBD1; j_call: TRBJ2-7; clone_size: .; cdr3_nt: TGTGCCAGCAGCTTAGCGACAGGGTCCTACGAGCAGTACTTC; cdr3_aa: CASSLATGSYEQYF
v_call: TRBV4-1; d_call: .; j_call: TRBJ2-4; clone_size: .; cdr3_nt: TGCGCCAGCAGCCAGGCCAAGGAGGCGGGAAACATTCAGTACTTC; cdr3_aa: CASSQAKEAGNIQYF
v_call: TRBV4-3; d_call: TRBD2; j_call: TRBJ2-3; clone_size: .; cdr3_nt: TGCGCCAGCAGCCAAGGAGACGAGCGGGAGGGCAGGTATTTT; cdr3_aa: CASSQGDEREGRYF
v_call: TRBV21-1; d_call: .; j_call: TRBJ2-3; clone_size: .; cdr3_nt: TGTGCCAGCAGCAAAGGATGTGGAGCGGGAGGTCTCACAGATACGCAGTATTTT; cdr3_aa: CASSKGCGAGGLTDTQYF
v_call: TRBV10-3; d_call: .; j_call: TRBJ2-3; clone_size: .; cdr3_nt: TGTGCCATCAGTGAGAAACATCATACGCAGTATTTT; cdr3_aa: CAISEKHHTQYF
v_call: TRBV5-1; d_call: .; j_call: TRBJ2-2; clone_size: .; cdr3_nt: TGCGCCAGCAGCTGGGACACAGACACCGGGGAGCTGTTTTTT; cdr3_aa: CASSWDTDTGELFF
v_call: TRBV5-1; d_call: .; j_call: TRBJ1-4; clone_size: .; cdr3_nt: TGCGCCAGCAGCCCGGAGGTCAGGGGAAATGAAAAACTGTTTTTT; cdr3_aa: CASSPEVRGNEKLFF
v_call: TRBV27; d_call: .; j_call: TRBJ1-5; clone_size: .; cdr3_nt: TGTGCCAGCAGTCCCTGGGGGGGGCAGCCCCAGCATTTT; cdr3_aa: CASSPWGGQPQHF
v_call: TRBV11-3; d_call: .; j_call: TRBJ2-5; clone_size: .; cdr3_nt: TGTGCCAGCAGCACCGGCAGGGGGACCCAGTACTTC; cdr3_aa: CASSTGRGTQYF
v_call: TRBV4-3; d_call: TRBD2; j_call: TRBJ2-1; clone_size: few; cdr3_nt: TGCGCCAGCAGCCAAGATGGCGGGACTAGCGGCTATGAGCAGTTCTTC; cdr3_aa: CASSQDGGTSGYEQFF
v_call: TRBV6-1; d_call: .; j_call: TRBJ1-4; clone_size: .; cdr3_nt: TGTGCCAGCAGTGAAGCGCTCGGGGGCGGCGGGGGAAAACTGTTTTTT; cdr3_aa: CASSEALGGGGGKLFF
v_call: TRBV7-2; d_call: TRBD2; j_call: TRBJ2-3; clone_size: .; cdr3_nt: TGTGCCAGCAGCCATCTAGCGGGAGCAGATACGCAGTATTTT; cdr3_aa: CASSHLAGADTQYF
v_call: TRBV19; d_call: TRBD2; j_call: TRBJ2-7; clone_size: once; cdr3_nt: TGTGCCAGTACCAGTGGGCGGGAGGGCCCCTACGAGCAGTACTTC; cdr3_aa: CASTSGREGPYEQYF
v_call: TRBV27; d_call: TRBD2; j_call: TRBJ2-5; clone_size: .; cdr3_nt: TGTGCCAGCAGTTCGCCGGGGAGCGGGAGGGCGGAGACCCAGTACTTC; cdr3_aa: CASSSPGSGRAETQYF
v_call: TRBV10-1; d_call: TRBD2; j_call: TRBJ2-1; clone_size: .; cdr3_nt: TGCGCCAGCACGCTAGCGGCGTTCTTC; cdr3_aa: CASTLAAFF
v_call: TRBV28; d_call: .; j_call: TRBJ2-7; clone_size: .; cdr3_nt: TGTGCCAGCAGTGGCAGGGATTCCTACGAGCAGTACTTC; cdr3_aa: CASSGRDSYEQYF
v_call: TRBV6-1; d_call: .; j_call: TRBJ2-3; clone_size: .; cdr3_nt: TGTGCCAGCAGGCGACACGCAGATACGCAGTATTTT; cdr3_aa: CASRRHADTQYF
v_call: TRBV5-6; d_call: .; j_call: TRBJ2-3; clone_size: .; cdr3_nt: TGTGCCAGCTCTTCGCGGGAAAGCACAGATACGCAGTATTTT; cdr3_aa: CASSSRESTDTQYF
v_call: TRBV12-5; d_call: .; j_call: TRBJ2-7; clone_size: .; cdr3_nt: TGTGCTAGTGGTGCGGGACGAGCACCCTACGAGCAGTACTTC; cdr3_aa: CASGAGRAPYEQYF
v_call: TRBV7-8; d_call: .; j_call: TRBJ1-3; clone_size: once; cdr3_nt: TGTGCCAGCAGCACGGGAGCCGGAAACACCATATATTTT; cdr3_aa: CASSTGAGNTIYF
v_call: TRBV5-1; d_call: .; j_call: TRBJ1-2; clone_size: .; cdr3_nt: TGCGCCAGCAGCTCCGAGGCGGGTCAGAGGTATGGCTACACCTTC; cdr3_aa: CASSSEAGQRYGYTF